The clone carrying this T cell receptor beta chain occurred many times. Its antigen is not identified. The data derive from a study of T cells after yellow fever vaccination. About the study: SMART-Seq v4 Ultra Low Input prepared the low-cell-number fractions.

Study results and caveats: A small share of clonotypes appeared in both CD4 and CD8 compartments.

Via MiXCR, TCRdb re-called the 5' RACE reads, giving one row per CDR3 protein. The sample yields 90,000 to 150,000 distinct CDR3 sequences, 6.5% to 9% seen once. The ends were cut back, 5 bases at V and 1 base at J, with 15 bases in the middle. Germline loops: CDR1 SGHTA, CDR2 FQGNSA. The CDR3 runs 15 residues. This receptor was obtained from a young man who received the YFV17D yellow fever vaccine. The source was CD4+ T cells sorted from PBMCs, collected about 49 days after the first yellow fever vaccination. This chain uses TRBV7-2 with TRBJ2-7; D possibly matches TRBD1 or TRBD2 (5 bases each). CDR3 residues: CASSLGGSASYEQYF. The CDR3 region has the DNA TGTGCCAGCAGCCTTGGGGGTAGCGCGTCCTACGAGCAGTACTTC.